A single sample gave rise to the 5 T cell receptor beta chains below, sequenced in a study of blood T cell repertoires in COVID-19. Clones were read by immunoSEQ multiplex PCR, and TCRdb kept only the in-frame ones, dropping some. The sample lists under 200,000 clones; approximately 79% were seen once. Sequencing was carried out using peripheral blood. The source is a man aged 25-45 years with active or convalescent COVID-19.

The CDR3 DNA sequence: TGTGCCAGCACAGGGTCAGGGACTGAAGCTTTCTTT. Translated: CASTGSGTEAFF. The chain is built from TRBV12-3 or TRBV12-4 and TRBJ1-1, with a possible D match to TRBD1 (5 bases). The V end was cut by 7 bases, the J end by 5 bases, with 11 bases between. The CDR3 has 12 amino acids.

The chain has TRBV19 and TRBJ2-7; TRBD1 matches at 8 bases. This CDR3 contains 15 residues. Losses at the gene ends were 3 bases for V and 2 bases for J; bases not matched to a gene: 6. CDR1 and CDR2 from the germline V gene are LNHDA and SQIVND (reference sequence). Here the CDR3 DNA reads TGTGCCAGTAGTATTACAGGGGGAGAAACCTACGAGCAGTACTTC. This encodes CASSITGGETYEQYF. Looking up the rest from reference TRBV19 and TRBJ2-7 gives the full variable domain: DGGITQSPKYLFRKEGQNVTLSCEQNLNHDAMYWYRQDPGQGLRLIYYSQIVNDFQKGDIAEGYSVSREKKESFPLTVTSAQKNPTAFYLCASSITGGETYEQYFGPGTRLTVT.

The chain combines TRBV6-6 with TRBJ2-3, with TRBD2 identical over 8 bases. From germline, CDR1 is MNHNY and CDR2 SVGAGI (reference sequence). The V gene end was trimmed by 5 bases and the J gene end by 2 bases; junction bases not matched to a gene: 12. This CDR3 has 17 amino acids. The CDR3, as DNA: TGTGCCAGCAGTCTCCTGTTGGGAGCGGGGGTCACAGATACGCAGTATTTT. Protein: CASSLLLGAGVTDTQYF.

The chain has TRBV19 and TRBJ1-4; perhaps TRBD1 as D (5 bases). The CDR3 contains 15 residues. Trimming shortened V by 5 bases and J by 4 bases, and 14 bases separated the two germline ends. Germline V gene lookup returns CDR1 LNHDA and CDR2 SQIVND (reference sequence). For the CDR3, the DNA is TGTGCCAGTAGTCCCGCCGGGGGAATTAATGAAAAACTGTTTTTT. Its translation is CASSPAGGINEKLFF.

This clone was recorded a few times. The rearrangement uses TRBV19 and TRBJ1-2; weak D call: TRBD1 (5 bases). CDR3 length: 14 amino acids. CDR1 LNHDA and CDR2 SQIVND come from the germline V gene (reference sequence). The V end was cut by 4 bases, the J end by 4 bases, with 13 bases between. Here the CDR3 reads CASSTGDVVYGYTF. The DNA of the CDR3 is TGTGCCAGTAGTACGGGGGACGTGGTCTATGGCTACACCTTC.